This TCR beta chain was obtained from a study of cytomegalovirus exposure and HLA in healthy donors (TCRdb year 2017). For the wider study: According to an earlier analysis of several hundred of the donors, some 170 million T cells yielded roughly 110 million unique TCR beta sequences and more than 250 Gb of sequence data. An early release that covered fewer than 750 HLA-typed donors contained about 300 gigabases of sequencing data and about 84 million unique TCR sequences. Among the roughly 370 genotyped donors, under 90% belonged to the genetic ancestry cluster associated with self-reported Caucasian donors. The aim of the study was to test whether cataloging public T cell receptors could identify signatures of past pathogen exposure. Using immunosequencing, the study profiled T cell repertoires from fewer than 850 subjects and related those repertoires to cytomegalovirus serostatus. In addition to the first cohort of around 670 subjects, a separate validation cohort of 120 different subjects was used. High-throughput TCR immunosequencing, statistical association of individual TCRs with disease status, and machine learning were combined to predict cytomegalovirus infection status. In a later analysis, previously published TCR beta repertoires from several hundred donors were re-analyzed and high-resolution HLA genotyping was added so that TCR occurrence patterns could be studied. The later analysis used no new phenotypic data to find candidate immune exposures, relying instead on TCR beta sequences and their occurrence across donors. To decide whether each TCR beta V gene segment behaved as functional or pseudogenic, an earlier analysis of fewer than 750 of the donors relied on high-throughput TCR beta sequencing. Alongside the repertoire data, information on donor age, sex, ethnicity and CMV serostatus was compiled. In a later genetic analysis, genome-wide SNP genotypes for about 60% of the 666 donors were used, and that subset was treated as a discovery cohort. All discovery cohort repertoires had been generated using a single sequencing platform. Class I and class II HLA loci were covered by the typing at four-digit resolution. The number of typed donors differed by locus: about 629-640 for A, B, C, DRB1 and DQB1; approximately 540 for DQA1; approximately 610 for DPA1; and 400 to 480 for DPB1. Several DR-DQ haplotypes were handled as single units for association and clustering because linkage in the cohort was strong. Among over 350 genotyped donors of the cohort, an average of approximately 250,000 unique TCR beta nucleotide sequences were sequenced per donor, around 18% of them non-productive.

In the case of this clone: Its antigen is unknown. No much larger clone is present one base from it, and per-base qualities are unavailable. The same CDR3 also results from other DNA sequences found in this sample.

The CDR3 starts with the cysteine, ends with the phenylalanine, and has 16 residues. The DNA shown is the 48-base CDR3, in frame from base 1. V lost 6 bases and J lost 6 bases, and the count of bases not matched to a germline gene is 10. According to the germline V gene, CDR1 reads MGHDK and CDR2 reads SYGVNS. On the study overall, not on this receptor specifically: The 87-base-pair reads could not distinguish some IMGT-functional V segments, including TRBV6-2 and TRBV6-3, so those segments were excluded. Linkage disequilibrium might explain the correlated functional status among segregating V segments, but an unknown experimental factor could not be excluded. CMV serostatus was the only immune exposure information available for the cohort. A cluster of highly shared sequence variants was judged likely to be a technical artifact of the sequencing pipeline. A total of fewer than 200 TCR beta chains were listed by the study as associated with cytomegalovirus. According to a later genetic analysis, donors in an Asian-associated ancestry cluster had fewer N-insertions in productive TCRs than the approximately 700-donor mean. It was suggested by the authors that the approach could potentially be generalized to other disease states and immunological phenotypes. A further reported finding was that TCR beta sequences accurately predicted the HLA-A and HLA-B alleles for most subjects in the first cohort. A later genetic analysis associated a missense DCLRE1C variant with V-gene and J-gene trimming of TCR beta chains, and an independent cohort replicated the association. According to a later analysis, most CMV-associated TCR beta chains appeared to be HLA-restricted, and the HLA associations seemed to be driven largely by CMV exposure. The classifier was reported to diagnose cytomegalovirus status with high specificity and sensitivity in both the original cohort and the validation cohort. According to a later analysis, parvovirus B19, influenza, CMV and Epstein-Barr virus appeared linked to several top co-occurrence clusters. A later analysis found that TCR association rates varied across HLA loci, with DRB1 alleles showing the most associated TCRs and HLA-C alleles the fewest. A later analysis found that HLA-associated TCR beta chains were more clonally expanded and had lower generation probabilities than equally common non-associated chains. When HLA alleles, especially DR and DQ, strongly co-occurred, attributing TCR associations to individual alleles was difficult. A few of the identified cytomegalovirus-associated TCR beta chains were confirmed in vitro to be specific for cytomegalovirus antigens. A later analysis associated 15,000 to 20,000 TCR beta sequences with specific HLA alleles at a false discovery rate of 0.05. HLA typing was unavailable for some donors at each locus, so association tests used only the typed subset. The cohort was sequenced for TCR beta chains only, and without alpha or paired-chain data the features that could be detected were limited. In an earlier analysis of more than 500 of the donors, most TCR beta V segments appeared in productive rearrangements about 87% or about 30% of the time, broadly matching IMGT annotations. The presence/absence analyses assumed that sequencing depth was roughly uniform across donors, and that assumption may not be true. Most TCR sequences were observed very rarely across donors, whereas some public TCRs were present in many individuals. Because counts were too low, seventeen rarely observed V segments, including chromosome 9 orphons, were excluded from the earlier analysis of some 540 of the donors.

The receptor library was made with the immunoSEQ multiplex PCR assay. The multiplex PCR relied on a mix of 60 forward primers for TCR Vbeta segments and 13 reverse primers for TCR Jbeta segments. Amplification of the CDR3 region of rearranged TCR beta genes was performed with a multiplex PCR assay on genomic DNA. On the Illumina HiSeq System, the amplified TCR beta libraries were sequenced as 87-base-pair reads. As for the authors' bioinformatics: A later analysis tallied about 77 million unique TCR beta chains across the 550 to 850 repertoires, and about 12 million of those chains were shared by two or more donors. Raw reads were error-corrected and collapsed into unique sequences with a nearest-neighbor algorithm that merged closely related sequences to remove PCR and sequencing errors. CDR3 sequences were aligned to IMGT reference sequences to assign V, D and J gene segments. For a sequence to be retained, at least a six-nucleotide match to both a V gene segment and a J gene segment was required. A rearrangement counted as productive if the CDR3 had no stop codons and remained in frame with V and J, and every other rearrangement counted as non-productive. CDR3 was defined by IMGT convention, running from the second conserved V-encoded cysteine to the conserved J-encoded phenylalanine. In an earlier analysis of more than 550 of the donors, sequences lacking an unambiguous match to a single V gene segment were excluded. In an earlier analysis of some 590 of the donors, a V segment was called functional when productive rearrangements were above 56.7%, and segregating when the standard deviation between donors exceeded 5%. A statistical classification framework was built to diagnose cytomegalovirus status from the catalog of TCR beta chain sequences. V and J gene assignment, in a later analysis, came from comparing TCR nucleotide sequences with IMGT/GENE-DB human TR gene sequences. The TCRdist pipeline was used in a later analysis to assign CDR3 sequences and most-parsimonious VDJ recombination scenarios. In a later analysis, every TCR beta chain was defined by the combination of its CDR3 amino acid sequence and its V-gene family, and reads without a unique V-gene family were dropped. A later analysis removed 450 to 600 highly shared, low-generation-probability nucleotide sequences to deal with suspected cross-contamination and a sequencing artifact. In a later analysis, a clonal expansion index was calculated for each public chain from normalized within-repertoire ranks of inferred template counts. Generation probabilities in a later analysis came from a VDJ recombination model fitted to out-of-frame rearrangements, and those results were checked against IGoR. In a later analysis, TCR-TCR, TCR-HLA and TCR-CMV co-occurrence was scored with hypergeometric tests, and a repertoire-size bias correction was applied to TCR pairs. False discovery rates were estimated in a later analysis by permuting HLA or CMV assignments 20 times. A later analysis grouped co-occurring TCRs with DBSCAN, adding TCRdist sequence similarity when clustering within HLA-allele-positive subsets. Repertoires with fewer than 30,000 or more than 120,000 public chains were left out of co-occurrence clustering, as were about 5 repertoires with anomalous nucleotide sharing. Entries here come from immuneACCESS through TCRdb and include only in-frame sequences with V and J called. Some clones fail to appear in such tables; in the studies checked, an unresolved V gene covers under half of the shortfall, and the cause of the remainder is unknown. V, J and clone size are those of that table, while D and trimming were read from the DNA. The sample yields roughly 180,000 clones; around 80% were counted once. The biggest ten clones account for under 5% of the sample.

The cohort was made up of roughly 670 healthy bone marrow donors. At the time of sampling, every cohort member was nominally healthy, though immune exposures that went unrecorded were likely present. The donor was CMV seropositive and belonged to the group of some 290 seropositive cohort members. A peripheral blood sample was provided by each donor, and peripheral blood mononuclear cells were used for TCR beta sequencing. The Qiagen DNeasy Blood Extraction Kit was used to extract genomic DNA from the blood cell samples. The chain was built from TRBV25-1 and TRBJ2-2; TRBD1 lines up with 10 middle nucleotides. Sequenced: PBMCs. This TCR derives from a woman aged 50 to 60 in good health and CMV-seropositive. The CDR3 corresponds to CASRDPGQGTPGELFF. The bases read TGTGCCAGCAGGGATCCGGGACAGGGGACCCCCGGGGAGCTGTTTTTT.